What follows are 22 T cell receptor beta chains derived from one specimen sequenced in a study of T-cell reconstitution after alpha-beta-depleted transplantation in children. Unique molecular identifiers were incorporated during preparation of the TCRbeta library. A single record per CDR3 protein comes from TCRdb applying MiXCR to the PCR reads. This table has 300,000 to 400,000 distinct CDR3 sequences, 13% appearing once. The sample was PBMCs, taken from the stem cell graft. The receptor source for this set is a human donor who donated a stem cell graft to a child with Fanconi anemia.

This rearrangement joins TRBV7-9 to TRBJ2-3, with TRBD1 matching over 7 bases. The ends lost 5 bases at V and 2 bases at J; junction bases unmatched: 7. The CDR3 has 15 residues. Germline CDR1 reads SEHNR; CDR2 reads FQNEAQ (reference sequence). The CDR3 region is CASSLTGIYTDTQYF. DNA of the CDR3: TGTGCCAGCAGCCTGACAGGGATCTACACAGATACGCAGTATTTT.

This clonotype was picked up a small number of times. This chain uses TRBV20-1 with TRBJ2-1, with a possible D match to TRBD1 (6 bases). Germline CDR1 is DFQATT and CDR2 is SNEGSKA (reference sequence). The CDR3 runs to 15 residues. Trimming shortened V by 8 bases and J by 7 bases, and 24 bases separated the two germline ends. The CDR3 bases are TGCAGTCTAAGACTACAGGGAACGGTTAGGAATGAGCAGTTCTTC. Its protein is CSLRLQGTVRNEQFF.

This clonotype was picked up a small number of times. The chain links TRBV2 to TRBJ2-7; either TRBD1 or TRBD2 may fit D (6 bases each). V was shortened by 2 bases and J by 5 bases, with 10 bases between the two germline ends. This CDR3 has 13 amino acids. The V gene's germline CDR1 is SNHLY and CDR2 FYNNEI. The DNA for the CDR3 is TGTGCCAGCAGTGAACCGGGGGCTGACGAGCAGTACTTC. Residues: CASSEPGADEQYF.

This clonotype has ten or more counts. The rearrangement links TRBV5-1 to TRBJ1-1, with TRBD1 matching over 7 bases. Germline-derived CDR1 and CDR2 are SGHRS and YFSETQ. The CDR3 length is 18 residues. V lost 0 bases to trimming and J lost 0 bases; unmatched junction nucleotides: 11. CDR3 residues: CASSLDDRAHGLNTEAFF. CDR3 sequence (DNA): TGCGCCAGCAGCTTGGACGACAGGGCGCATGGATTGAACACTGAAGCTTTCTTT.

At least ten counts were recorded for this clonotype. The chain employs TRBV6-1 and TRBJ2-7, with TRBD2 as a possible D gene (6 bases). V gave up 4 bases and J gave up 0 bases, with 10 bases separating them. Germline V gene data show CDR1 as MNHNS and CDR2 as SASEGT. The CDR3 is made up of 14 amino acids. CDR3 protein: CASSGLGSSYEQYF. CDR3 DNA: TGTGCCAGCAGTGGCCTCGGGAGCTCCTACGAGCAGTACTTC.

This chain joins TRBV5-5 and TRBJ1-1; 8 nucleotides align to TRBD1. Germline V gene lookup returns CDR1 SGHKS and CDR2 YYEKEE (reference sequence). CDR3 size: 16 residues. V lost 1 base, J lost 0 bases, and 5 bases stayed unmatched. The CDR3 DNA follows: TGTGCCAGCAGCTTGCTGGGACAGGTTTTGAACACTGAAGCTTTCTTT. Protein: CASSLLGQVLNTEAFF.

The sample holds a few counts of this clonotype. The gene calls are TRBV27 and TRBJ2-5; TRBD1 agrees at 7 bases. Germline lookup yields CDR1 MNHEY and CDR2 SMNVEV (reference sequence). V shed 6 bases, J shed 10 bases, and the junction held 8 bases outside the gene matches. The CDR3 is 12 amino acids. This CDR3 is CASSRPQGDQYF. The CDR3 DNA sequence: TGTGCCAGCAGCCGACCGCAGGGGGACCAGTACTTC.

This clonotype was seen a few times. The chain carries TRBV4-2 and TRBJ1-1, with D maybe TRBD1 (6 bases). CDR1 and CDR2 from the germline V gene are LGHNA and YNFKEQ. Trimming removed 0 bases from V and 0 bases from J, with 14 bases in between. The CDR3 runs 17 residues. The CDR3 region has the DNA TGTGCCAGCAGCCAAGATAACAGGGCCCCTTTGAACACTGAAGCTTTCTTT. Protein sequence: CASSQDNRAPLNTEAFF.

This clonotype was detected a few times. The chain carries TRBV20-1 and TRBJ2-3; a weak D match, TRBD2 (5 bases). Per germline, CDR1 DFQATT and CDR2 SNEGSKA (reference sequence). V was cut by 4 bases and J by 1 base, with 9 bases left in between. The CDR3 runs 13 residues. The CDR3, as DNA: TGCAGTGCTAAAGCGGCCGGCACAGATACGCAGTATTTT. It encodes CSAKAAGTDTQYF.

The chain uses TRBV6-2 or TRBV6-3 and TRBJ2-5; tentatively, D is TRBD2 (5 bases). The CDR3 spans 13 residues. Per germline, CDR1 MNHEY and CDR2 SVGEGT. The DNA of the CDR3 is TGTGCTCGGCAGTTAGAGGACTCGGAGACCCAGTACTTC. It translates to CARQLEDSETQYF.

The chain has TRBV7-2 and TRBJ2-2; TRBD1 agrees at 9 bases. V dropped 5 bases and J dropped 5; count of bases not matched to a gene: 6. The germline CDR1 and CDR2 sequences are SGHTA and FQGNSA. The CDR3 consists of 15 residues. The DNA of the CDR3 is TGTGCCAGCAGCCCACAGGGGGCGCGAACCGGGGAGCTGTTTTTT. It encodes CASSPQGARTGELFF.

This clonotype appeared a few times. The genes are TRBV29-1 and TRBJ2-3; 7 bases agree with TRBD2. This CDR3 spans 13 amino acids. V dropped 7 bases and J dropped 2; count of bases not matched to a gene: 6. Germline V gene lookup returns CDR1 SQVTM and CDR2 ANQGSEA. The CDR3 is CSEGAGVTDTQYF. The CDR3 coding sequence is TGCAGCGAAGGGGCGGGGGTCACAGATACGCAGTATTTT.

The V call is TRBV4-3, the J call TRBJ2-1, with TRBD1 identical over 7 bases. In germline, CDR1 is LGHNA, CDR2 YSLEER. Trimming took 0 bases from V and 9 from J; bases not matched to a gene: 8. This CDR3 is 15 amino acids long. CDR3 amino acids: CASSQEGDRASEQFF. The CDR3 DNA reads TGCGCCAGCAGCCAAGAAGGAGACAGGGCAAGTGAGCAGTTCTTC.

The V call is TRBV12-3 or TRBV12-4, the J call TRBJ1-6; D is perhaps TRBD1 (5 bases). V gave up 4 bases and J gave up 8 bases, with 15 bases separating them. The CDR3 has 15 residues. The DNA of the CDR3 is TGTGCCAGCAGTTGGGGGTGGGGAAGGGATTCACCCCTCCACTTT. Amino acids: CASSWGWGRDSPLHF.

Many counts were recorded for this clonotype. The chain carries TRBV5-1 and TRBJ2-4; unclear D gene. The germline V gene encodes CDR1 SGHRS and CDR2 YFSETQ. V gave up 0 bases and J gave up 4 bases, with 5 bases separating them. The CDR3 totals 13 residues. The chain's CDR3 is CASSLEQKNIQYF. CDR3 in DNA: TGCGCCAGCAGCTTGGAACAGAAAAACATTCAGTACTTC.

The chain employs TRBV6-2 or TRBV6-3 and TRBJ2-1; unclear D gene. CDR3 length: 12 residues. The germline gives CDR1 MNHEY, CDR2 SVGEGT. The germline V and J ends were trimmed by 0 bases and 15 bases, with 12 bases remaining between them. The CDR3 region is CASSYSTRTLFF. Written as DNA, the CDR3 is TGTGCCAGCAGTTACTCGACCCGTACGCTGTTCTTC.

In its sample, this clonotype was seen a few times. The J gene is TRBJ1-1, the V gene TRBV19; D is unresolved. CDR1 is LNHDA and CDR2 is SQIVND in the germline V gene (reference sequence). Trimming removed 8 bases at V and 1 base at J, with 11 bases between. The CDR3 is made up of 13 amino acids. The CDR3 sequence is CASGLAGNTEAFF. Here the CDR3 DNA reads TGTGCCAGTGGGCTAGCGGGGAACACTGAAGCTTTCTTT.

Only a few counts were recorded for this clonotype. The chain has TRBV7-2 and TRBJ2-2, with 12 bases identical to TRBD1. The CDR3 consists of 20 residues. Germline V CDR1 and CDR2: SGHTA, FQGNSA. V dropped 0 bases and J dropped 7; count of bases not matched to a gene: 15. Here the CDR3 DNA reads TGTGCCAGCAGCTTAGCCACCTACAAAAGCGGGACAGGGGGCATCGGGGAGCTGTTTTTT. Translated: CASSLATYKSGTGGIGELFF.

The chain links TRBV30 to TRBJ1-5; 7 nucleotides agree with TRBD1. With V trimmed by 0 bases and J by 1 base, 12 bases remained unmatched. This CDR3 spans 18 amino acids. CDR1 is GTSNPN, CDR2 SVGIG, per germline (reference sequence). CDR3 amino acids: CAWSVMHRRDRSNQPQHF. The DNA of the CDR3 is TGTGCCTGGAGTGTCATGCACCGTAGGGACAGAAGCAATCAGCCCCAGCATTTT.

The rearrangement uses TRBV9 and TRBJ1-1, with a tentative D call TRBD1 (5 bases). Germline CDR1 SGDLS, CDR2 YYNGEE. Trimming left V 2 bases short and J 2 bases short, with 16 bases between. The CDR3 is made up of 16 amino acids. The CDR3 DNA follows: TGTGCCAGCAGCGTTTCCAGTGGGGCCCCCAACACTGAAGCTTTCTTT. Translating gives CASSVSSGAPNTEAFF.

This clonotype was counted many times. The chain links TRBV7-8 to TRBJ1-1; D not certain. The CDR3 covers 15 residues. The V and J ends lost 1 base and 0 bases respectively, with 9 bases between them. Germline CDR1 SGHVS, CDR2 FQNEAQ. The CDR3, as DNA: TGTGCCAGCAGCTTAGAGGGAGGGATGAACACTGAAGCTTTCTTT. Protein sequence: CASSLEGGMNTEAFF.

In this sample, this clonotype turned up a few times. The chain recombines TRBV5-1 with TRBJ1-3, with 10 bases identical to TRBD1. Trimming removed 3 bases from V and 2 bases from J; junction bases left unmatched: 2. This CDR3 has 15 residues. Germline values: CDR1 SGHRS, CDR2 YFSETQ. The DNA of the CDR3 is TGCGCCAGCAGCTCCGGGACAGGGGCTGGAAACACCATATATTTT. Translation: CASSSGTGAGNTIYF.